The source of this T cell receptor (beta chain) is a study of blood T cell repertoires in COVID-19. Study-wide background: Some COVID-19 samples were acute and others convalescent; all came from the United States, Italy and Spain.

Germline V gene lookup returns CDR1 SGHRS and CDR2 YFSETQ. This CDR3 has 16 amino acids. With V trimmed by 2 bases and J by 3 bases, 3 bases remained unmatched. Data came from immunoSEQ multiplex PCR; TCRdb stores just in-frame clones and leaves some out. The table lists fewer than 250,000 clones, approximately 86% of them singletons. The chain has TRBV5-1 and TRBJ2-2, with 11 bases aligning to TRBD2. Sequencing was carried out using peripheral blood. This TCR was sampled from a woman aged 60-75 years with active or convalescent COVID-19. CDR3 nucleotide sequence: TGCGCCAGCAGCTTAGGACTAGCGGGTTACACCGGGGAGCTGTTTTTT. This encodes CASSLGLAGYTGELFF.